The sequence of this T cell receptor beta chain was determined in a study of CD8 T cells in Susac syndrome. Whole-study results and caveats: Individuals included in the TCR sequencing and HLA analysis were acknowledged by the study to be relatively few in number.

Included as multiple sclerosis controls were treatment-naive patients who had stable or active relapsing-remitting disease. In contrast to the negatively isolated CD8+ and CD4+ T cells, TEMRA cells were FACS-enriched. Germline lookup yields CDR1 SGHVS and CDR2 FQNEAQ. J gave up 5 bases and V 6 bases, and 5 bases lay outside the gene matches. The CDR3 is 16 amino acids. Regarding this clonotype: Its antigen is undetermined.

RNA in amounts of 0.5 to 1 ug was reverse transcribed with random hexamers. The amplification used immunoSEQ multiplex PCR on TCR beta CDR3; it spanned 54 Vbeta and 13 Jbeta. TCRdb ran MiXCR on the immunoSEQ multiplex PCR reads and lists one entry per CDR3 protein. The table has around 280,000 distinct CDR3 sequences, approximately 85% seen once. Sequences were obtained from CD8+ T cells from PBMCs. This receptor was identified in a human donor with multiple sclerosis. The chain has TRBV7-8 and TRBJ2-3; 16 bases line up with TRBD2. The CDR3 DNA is TGTGCCAGCAGTTCGGGACTAGCGGGAGGGGGAGATACGCAGTATTTT. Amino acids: CASSSGLAGGGDTQYF. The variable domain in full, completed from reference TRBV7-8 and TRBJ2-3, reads GAGVSQSPRYKVAKRGQDVALRCDPISGHVSLFWYQQALGQGPEFLTYFQNEAQLDKSGLPSDRFFAERPEGSVSTLKIQRTQQEDSAVYLCASSSGLAGGGDTQYFGPGTRLTVL.